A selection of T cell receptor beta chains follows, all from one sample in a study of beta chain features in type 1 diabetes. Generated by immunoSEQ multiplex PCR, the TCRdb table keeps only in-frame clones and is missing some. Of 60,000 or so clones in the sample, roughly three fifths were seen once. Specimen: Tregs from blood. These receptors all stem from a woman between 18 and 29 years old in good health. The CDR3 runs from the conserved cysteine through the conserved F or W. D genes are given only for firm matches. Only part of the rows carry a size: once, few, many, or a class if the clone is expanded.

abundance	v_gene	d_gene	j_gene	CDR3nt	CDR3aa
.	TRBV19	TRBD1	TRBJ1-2	TGTGCCGGGGGCCGGGAGGGGGCACCTGGCTACACCTTC	CAGGREGAPGYTF
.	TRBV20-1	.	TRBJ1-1	TGCAGTGCGACCGGGCGGGGAGCTTTCTTT	CSATGRGAFF
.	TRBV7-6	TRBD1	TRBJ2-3	TGTGCCAGCAGCGCCCGGGGGCCTACAGGGGGTACGCAGTATTTT	CASSARGPTGGTQYF
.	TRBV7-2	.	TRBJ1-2	TGTGCCAGCAGCTTAGCGCGGTCAGGGGCGGGTGGCGGCTACACCTTC	CASSLARSGAGGGYTF
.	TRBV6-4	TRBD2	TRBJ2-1	TGTGCCAGCAGCCAATTAGCGGGAATCTCCTACAATGAGCAGTTCTTC	CASSQLAGISYNEQFF
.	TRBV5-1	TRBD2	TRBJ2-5	TGCGCCAGCAGCTTGGGGGGACTAGCGGGGCAAGAGACCCAGTACTTC	CASSLGGLAGQETQYF
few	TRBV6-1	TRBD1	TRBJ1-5	TGTGCCAGCAAGAGGGGACAGGAACTCAATCAGCCCCAGCATTTT	CASKRGQELNQPQHF
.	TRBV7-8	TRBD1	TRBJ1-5	TGTGCCAGCAGCCAAAGGACAGGGTCTGAGAGCAATCAGCCCCAGCATTTT	CASSQRTGSESNQPQHF
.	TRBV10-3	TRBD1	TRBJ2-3	TGTGCCATCAGCACAGGGGGGACAGATACGCAGTATTTT	CAISTGGTDTQYF
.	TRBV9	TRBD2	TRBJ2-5	TGTGCCAGCAGCGGGGGGACTAGCGGATGGGAGACCCAGTACTTC	CASSGGTSGWETQYF
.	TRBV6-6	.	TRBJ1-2	TGTGCCAGCAGTTACTCATTCGACAGAGGCTATGGCTACACCTTC	CASSYSFDRGYGYTF
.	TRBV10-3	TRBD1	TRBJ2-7	TGTGCCATCAGCTTGGGACAGGGAAAATACGAGCAGTACTTC	CAISLGQGKYEQYF
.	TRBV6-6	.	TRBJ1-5	TGTGCCAGCAGCCTGCCGAGTCAGCCCCAGCATTTT	CASSLPSQPQHF
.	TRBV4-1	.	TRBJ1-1	TGCGCCAGCAGCCAAGGAGGGAGGGGTGAAGCTTTCTTT	CASSQGGRGEAFF
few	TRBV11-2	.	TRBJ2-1	TGTGCCAGCAGCCCCGTCCGTAATGAGCAGTTCTTC	CASSPVRNEQFF
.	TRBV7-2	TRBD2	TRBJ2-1	TGTGCCAGCAGCTTGACGGGGGGGCCCAGGAATGAGCAGTTCTTC	CASSLTGGPRNEQFF
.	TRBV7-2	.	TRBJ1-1	TGTGCCAGCAGCGTGACACCTTTGAACACTGAAGCTTTCTTT	CASSVTPLNTEAFF
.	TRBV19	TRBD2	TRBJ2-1	TGTGCCAGCCTCGGGGGGTTCTCCTACAATGAGCAGTTCTTC	CASLGGFSYNEQFF
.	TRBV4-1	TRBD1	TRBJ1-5	TGCGCCAGCAGCCTAGGACAGGGAATGAATAGCAATCAGCCCCAGCATTTT	CASSLGQGMNSNQPQHF
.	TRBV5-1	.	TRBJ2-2	TGCGCCAGCAGCTTAACAGGGTTGGACACCGGGGAGCTGTTTTTT	CASSLTGLDTGELFF
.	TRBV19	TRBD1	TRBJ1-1	TGTGCCAGTAGTCTGGACAGGGGGCACTCTGAAGCTTTCTTT	CASSLDRGHSEAFF
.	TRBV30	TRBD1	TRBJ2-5	TGTGCCTGGAGGCCCGGACAGGGGGCGCGGGAGACCCAGTACTTC	CAWRPGQGARETQYF
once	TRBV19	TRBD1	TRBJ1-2	TGTGCCAGTAGTAGGGACAGCACGCCCTATGGCTACACCTTC	CASSRDSTPYGYTF
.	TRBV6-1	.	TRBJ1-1	TGTGCCAGCAGGGAGACAGTCAACACTGAAGCTTTCTTT	CASRETVNTEAFF
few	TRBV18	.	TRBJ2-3	TGTGCCAGCTCACCTCGGGACACCCATACGCAGTATTTT	CASSPRDTHTQYF
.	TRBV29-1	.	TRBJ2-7	TGCAGCGGAAAAGACAGCGCCTACGAGCAGTACTTC	CSGKDSAYEQYF
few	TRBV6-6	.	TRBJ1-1	TGTGCCAGCAGTTACACCCCCGGACGGGGAAACACTGAAGCTTTCTTT	CASSYTPGRGNTEAFF
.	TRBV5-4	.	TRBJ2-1	TGTGCCAGCAGCCGGGACACGGGAATCTATGAGCAGTTCTTC	CASSRDTGIYEQFF
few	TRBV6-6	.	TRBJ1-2	TGTGCCAGCAGTTACCCCGCAGAAAACTATGGCTACACCTTC	CASSYPAENYGYTF
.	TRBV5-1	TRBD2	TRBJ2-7	TGCGCCAGCAGCCCCGGGGGAGGGTTCGAGCAGTACTTC	CASSPGGGFEQYF
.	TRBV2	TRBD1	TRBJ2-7	TGTGCCAGCAGAGCGGGACAGGGGGATTACGAGCAGTACTTC	CASRAGQGDYEQYF
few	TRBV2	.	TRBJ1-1	TGTGCCAACTACCCTCAGGGGCGAATCACTGAAGCTTTCTTT	CANYPQGRITEAFF
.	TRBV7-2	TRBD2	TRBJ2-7	TGTGCCAGCAGCTTAGCGGGAGGGCTGCCCTACGAGCAGTACTTC	CASSLAGGLPYEQYF
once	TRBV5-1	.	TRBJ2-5	TGCGCCAGCAGCTTGGTGTCTGACCAAGAGACCCAGTACTTC	CASSLVSDQETQYF
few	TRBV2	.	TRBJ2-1	TGTGCCAGCAGTGGGGGGGAATGGGGTGAGCAGTTCTTC	CASSGGEWGEQFF
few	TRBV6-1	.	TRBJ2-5	TGTGCCAGCATCGAGGGGGGGGCCTACCAAGAGACCCAGTACTTC	CASIEGGAYQETQYF
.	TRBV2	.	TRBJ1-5	TGTGCCAGCAGCGAAGGACACCCTAATCAGCCCCAGCATTTT	CASSEGHPNQPQHF
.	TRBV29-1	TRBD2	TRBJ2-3	TGCAGCGCTAGCGGGACTAGCACAGATACGCAGTATTTT	CSASGTSTDTQYF
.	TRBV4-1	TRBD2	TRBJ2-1	TGCGCCAGCAGCCAAGTTGGGAGCGGGAGGTCCTACAATGAGCAGTTCTTC	CASSQVGSGRSYNEQFF
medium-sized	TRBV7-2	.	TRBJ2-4	TGTGCCAGCAGCTTCACCGGACCGAGCGGAGACATTCAGTACTTC	CASSFTGPSGDIQYF
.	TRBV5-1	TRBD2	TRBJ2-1	TGCGCCAGCAGCGCGACTAGCGGGAGGGCCCGGTACAATGAGCAGTTCTTC	CASSATSGRARYNEQFF
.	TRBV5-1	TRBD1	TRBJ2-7	TGCGCCAGCAGCTTAATTACAGGGGTGGGCTACGAGCAGTACTTC	CASSLITGVGYEQYF
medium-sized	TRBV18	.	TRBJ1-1	TGTGCCAGCTCACCTTCGAAGGGGGTCACTGAAGCTTTCTTT	CASSPSKGVTEAFF
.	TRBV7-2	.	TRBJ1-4	TGTGCCAGCAGCCCATTACAGGGAGTAGGAGAAAAACTGTTTTTT	CASSPLQGVGEKLFF
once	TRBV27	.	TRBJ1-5	TGTGCCAGCAGTATTGGCCCGACCGGGGGTGTCCAGCCCCAGCATTTT	CASSIGPTGGVQPQHF
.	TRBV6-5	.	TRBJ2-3	TGTGCCGCAAAGCGTCCTGGAATTGCCGATACGCAGTATTTT	CAAKRPGIADTQYF
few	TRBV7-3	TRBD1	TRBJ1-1	TGTGCCAGCAGCTCGACAGGGGGAGGGAGCACTGAAGCTTTCTTT	CASSSTGGGSTEAFF